These T cell receptor beta chains were read from a single sample in a study of molecular identifiers for immune sequencing clone quantification. From the PCR reads, TCRdb called clonotypes with MiXCR, one entry per CDR3 protein. The sample records 490,000 or so distinct CDR3 sequences, around 23% being singletons. The sequenced material came from naive CD8+ T cells from blood, with Jurkat cell RNA spiked in. The receptors here all came from a human donor in good health. Some libraries in this study had Jurkat cell RNA spiked in. Each CDR3 is given with its conserved first and last residue. A D gene is named only where the DNA matches it firmly. Size is stated for part of the rows, as once, few or many counts, or as a class when the clone is expanded.

TRBV4-3	TRBJ2-1	TRBD2	many	TGCGCCAGCAGCCAGGCTAGCGGGGCCAGCTCCTACAATGAGCAGTTCTTC	CASSQASGASSYNEQFF
TRBV5-6	TRBJ2-7	TRBD2	many	TGTGCCAGCAGCCTCCCTAGACGAGCGGGAGTCAGGTACGAGCAGTACTTC	CASSLPRRAGVRYEQYF
TRBV3-2	TRBJ2-1	NA	few	TGTGCCAGCAGCCTCATCGACAGGTCCACCTACAATGAGCAGTTCTTC	CASSLIDRSTYNEQFF
TRBV7-9	TRBJ2-7	NA	NA	TGTGCCAGCACCCCCAGGGTGGCCGGGAGTAGTTTCGAGCAGTACTTC	CASTPRVAGSSFEQYF
TRBV5-3	TRBJ1-1	TRBD1	NA	TGTGCCAGCAGAAAGGGACAGCCGTGGAACACTGAAGCTTTCTTT	CASRKGQPWNTEAFF
TRBV7-8	TRBJ1-5	NA	few	TGTGCCAGCAGCTTTTCGCCTGCCTATAGCAATCAGCCCCAGCATTTT	CASSFSPAYSNQPQHF
TRBV29-1	TRBJ1-1	NA	many	TGCAGCGTTGAGCTAGGGGGGAGGGCTGAAGCTTTCTTT	CSVELGGRAEAFF
TRBV15	TRBJ2-2	NA	NA	TGTGCCACCAGCAGACCGGCGGCGGACAGCCTGAACACCGGGGAGCTGTTTTTT	CATSRPAADSLNTGELFF
TRBV15	TRBJ2-1	NA	few	TGTGCCACCAGCCGTCGAGGGAGCTCCTACAATGAGCAGTTCTTC	CATSRRGSSYNEQFF
TRBV7-9	TRBJ1-1	NA	many	TGTGCCAGCAGCGAGGGCATCGGCACTGAAGCTTTCTTT	CASSEGIGTEAFF
TRBV7-9	TRBJ1-5	NA	many	TGTGCCAGCAGCTCAGAGCTACAGGGCAATCAGCCCCAGCATTTT	CASSSELQGNQPQHF
TRBV27	TRBJ1-1	TRBD1	NA	TGTGCCAGCAGTTTGACAGGGTCTAACACTGAAGCTTTCTTT	CASSLTGSNTEAFF
TRBV28	TRBJ2-6	NA	many	TGTGCCAGCAGTGGGCGACCAGGGGCCAACGTCCTGACTTTC	CASSGRPGANVLTF
TRBV7-6	TRBJ2-2	TRBD1	many	TGTGCCAGCAGCTTAGAGACGGACCAACAGGGGGCTCCTACTTTTAGCGGGGAGCTGTTTTTT	CASSLETDQQGAPTFSGELFF
TRBV5-1	TRBJ2-7	NA	many	TGCGCCAGCAGCTTGGCCGGCAGTGCCGCCTACGAGCAGTACTTC	CASSLAGSAAYEQYF
TRBV4-3	TRBJ2-7	NA	few	TGCGCCAGCAGCCAAGATCGGAAGGGTTGGTACGAGCAGTACTTC	CASSQDRKGWYEQYF
TRBV4-3	TRBJ2-3	NA	NA	TGCGCCAGCAGCCAGTTTAAGGGATGGAACACAGATACGCAGTATTTT	CASSQFKGWNTDTQYF
TRBV27	TRBJ2-3	NA	NA	TGTGCCAGCAGTGCCAGGAGGGCTATTGGAGCAGGTACGCAGTATTTT	CASSARRAIGAGTQYF
TRBV7-9	TRBJ2-1	TRBD2	NA	TGTGCCAGCAGCTGGGGACTAGCGGGGTACAATGAGCAGATCTTC	CASSWGLAGYNEQIF
TRBV6-6	TRBJ1-3	NA	NA	TGTGCCAGCAGTCACGGGACTTTCTCTGGAAACACCATATATTTT	CASSHGTFSGNTIYF
TRBV5-6	TRBJ2-7	NA	few	TGTGCCAGCAGCTTGGATTTAAAAAGCTACGAGCAGTACTTC	CASSLDLKSYEQYF
TRBV6-5	TRBJ2-7	TRBD1	NA	TGTGCCAGCGGAATAGGGGGCGCAGCCTACGAGCAGTACTTC	CASGIGGAAYEQYF
TRBV4-1	TRBJ2-5	NA	many	TGCGCCAGCAGCCAAGGGGCGGTAGAGACCCAGTACTTC	CASSQGAVETQYF
TRBV2	TRBJ1-3	NA	NA	TGTGCCAGCAGTGAATCAGGGGCGCGGTCCGGAAACACCATATATTTT	CASSESGARSGNTIYF
TRBV20-1	TRBJ2-1	NA	few	TGCAGTGCTAGCCCCCCGGCTGAGCAGTTCTTC	CSASPPAEQFF
TRBV4-1	TRBJ1-5	NA	many	TGCGCCAGCAGCCCCCATAGCAATCAGCCCCAGCATTTT	CASSPHSNQPQHF
TRBV25-1	TRBJ1-6	TRBD1	few	TGTGCCAGCAGTGAAGAACAGGGGGCTTATTCACCCCTCCACTTT	CASSEEQGAYSPLHF
TRBV7-9	TRBJ2-5	NA	many	TGTGCCAGCAGCTCCCTGACAGGACAAGAGACCCAGTACTTC	CASSSLTGQETQYF
TRBV28	TRBJ2-5	TRBD1	many	TGTGCCAGCAGTCTCCCGTGGACAGGGGCCCAAGAGACCCAGTACTTC	CASSLPWTGAQETQYF
TRBV29-1	TRBJ2-5	TRBD1	few	TGCAGCGTCGACAGGGTTGGAGAGACCCAGTACTTC	CSVDRVGETQYF
TRBV7-6	TRBJ2-4	NA	NA	TGTGCCAGCAGCCAAAGACCCCATTCCAGAGAAATAACCAAAAACATTCAGTACTTC	CASSQRPHSREITKNIQYF
TRBV9	TRBJ2-1	TRBD1	NA	TGTGCCAGCAGCCCGGGACAGAATTATTACAATGAGCAGTTCTTC	CASSPGQNYYNEQFF
TRBV7-9	TRBJ1-5	NA	NA	TGTGCCAGCAGCATTCACGGTAGCAATCAGCCCCAGCATTTT	CASSIHGSNQPQHF
TRBV5-1	TRBJ2-7	TRBD1	few	TGCGCCAGCAGCTCTTATGGACAGGGGGGCTACGAGCAGTACTTC	CASSSYGQGGYEQYF
TRBV7-9	TRBJ2-1	NA	NA	TGTGCCAGCAGCTCCCATCTCGGGAGCCGGGATGAGCAGTCCTTC	CASSSHLGSRDEQSF
TRBV6-5	TRBJ2-1	TRBD2	NA	TGTGCCAGCAGTTTAGCGGGGTCGGGCAATGAGCAGTTCTTC	CASSLAGSGNEQFF
TRBV7-9	TRBJ2-7	NA	many	TGTGCCAGCAGCCTGGTTGATGGGACTGAGACCTACGAGCAGTACTTC	CASSLVDGTETYEQYF
TRBV5-1	TRBJ2-7	TRBD2	few	TGCGCCAGCAGCTTGGAGGCGGGGGGGCACTACGAGCAGTACTTC	CASSLEAGGHYEQYF
TRBV4-3	TRBJ2-1	NA	many	TGCGCCAGCAGCCAAGCAGGGAGAGATGAGCAGTTCTTC	CASSQAGRDEQFF
TRBV12-3/TRBV12-4	TRBJ2-5	NA	NA	TGTGCCAGCAGTCCGGACCCGATCAGGCGGGGCCTCCAAGAGACCCAGTACTTC	CASSPDPIRRGLQETQYF
TRBV10-3	TRBJ2-7	NA	NA	TGTGCCATCAGTGATTTACCGGGGACCTCCTACGAGCAGTACTTC	CAISDLPGTSYEQYF
TRBV29-1	TRBJ1-1	NA	many	TGCAGCGTTGAACTTCGTAGTGAAGCTTTCTTT	CSVELRSEAFF
TRBV6-2/TRBV6-3	TRBJ2-7	NA	few	TGTGCCAGCAGTTACTCGGCCCTGGGATATGACTACGAGCAGTACTTC	CASSYSALGYDYEQYF
TRBV29-1	TRBJ2-1	TRBD2	few	TGCAGCGTTGACACAGGCCTAGCGGGAGGCAATGAGCAGTTCTTC	CSVDTGLAGGNEQFF
TRBV4-1	TRBJ2-1	NA	NA	TGCGCCAGCAGCCAAGAGCCGACTCGTTCCAATGAGCAGTTCTTC	CASSQEPTRSNEQFF
TRBV4-3	TRBJ1-1	TRBD1	many	TGCGCCAGCAGCCAAGGGACAGGGGGCTCTGAAGCTTTCTTT	CASSQGTGGSEAFF
TRBV4-3	TRBJ1-3	NA	NA	TGCGCCAGCGGCCAAGCACGATCAGGGGCCGGAAACACCATATATTTT	CASGQARSGAGNTIYF
TRBV6-5	TRBJ1-2	TRBD1	NA	TGTGCCAGCAGTTACTTGGACAGGAGCTATGGCTACACCTTC	CASSYLDRSYGYTF
TRBV30	TRBJ1-5	NA	few	TGTGCCTGGACCCACGGGGTAAATCAGCCCCAGCATTTT	CAWTHGVNQPQHF
TRBV2	TRBJ2-3	NA	NA	TGTGCCAGCAGTGCCCGCGGGGTCTTTAGCACAGATACGCAGTATTTT	CASSARGVFSTDTQYF
TRBV6-5	TRBJ2-3	TRBD2	many	TGTGCCAGCAGTCCGACGGGACTAGCGGGAGGTACCTTGGATTTT	CASSPTGLAGGTLDF
TRBV7-2	TRBJ2-1	NA	many	TGTGCCAGCAGTTTAGAAAACAATGAGCAGTTCTTC	CASSLENNEQFF
TRBV11-2	TRBJ2-2	TRBD2	NA	TGTGCCAGCAGCCGTACTAGCGGGAGAACGGACACCGGGGAGCTGTTTTTT	CASSRTSGRTDTGELFF
TRBV12-3/TRBV12-4	TRBJ1-1	TRBD1	many	TGTGCCAGCAGTTTGGGAATCTACAGGGGGTCAGCTTTCTTT	CASSLGIYRGSAFF
TRBV4-1	TRBJ2-3	NA	few	TGCGCCAGCAGCCACGAAAAAAGAGGTACAGATACGCAGTATTTT	CASSHEKRGTDTQYF
TRBV30	TRBJ2-1	TRBD2	few	TGTGCCTGGAGTGCTGGACTAGCGGGCTACAATGAGCAGTTCTTC	CAWSAGLAGYNEQFF
TRBV18	TRBJ2-3	TRBD1	few	TGTGCCAGCTCACCACCGAAGGACAGGGGAGGTACAGATACGCAGTATTTT	CASSPPKDRGGTDTQYF
TRBV15	TRBJ2-7	TRBD2	few	TGTGCCACCAGCAGAGATAGCGGGGCAGAGAAGCAGTACTTC	CATSRDSGAEKQYF
TRBV5-1	TRBJ1-2	NA	few	TGCGCCAGCAGCTTGGTTGAGGGGGACTATGGCTACACCTTC	CASSLVEGDYGYTF
TRBV5-8	TRBJ2-6	NA	few	TGTGCCAACCCGACCCCCGGGGCCAACGTCCTGACTTTC	CANPTPGANVLTF